One and the same sample provided the 18 T cell receptor beta chains below, sequenced in a study of T cell responses to AZD1222 COVID-19 vaccine. TCRdb's copy holds only in-frame clones and misses some; the assay was immunoSEQ multiplex PCR. The data show some 100,000 clones, just under 90% seen once. The material sequenced was peripheral blood, taken on day 0 of AZD1222 vaccination. The receptors stem from an adult in good health.

The chain recombines TRBV4-3 with TRBJ1-1; D gene ambiguous. V dropped 4 bases and J dropped 2 bases, with 8 bases sitting between them. Germline lookup yields CDR1 LGHNA and CDR2 YSLEER. The CDR3 length is 13 residues. The DNA for the CDR3 is TGCGCCAGCAGCCGCTTTTACAACACTGAAGCTTTCTTT. This gives the protein CASSRFYNTEAFF.

The CDR3 protein is CAWSASGVSGVIDTQYF. The CDR3 DNA is TGTGCCTGGAGTGCCTCGGGAGTTAGCGGTGTGATAGATACGCAGTATTTT. V is TRBV30 and J is TRBJ2-3; possibly TRBD2 for D (6 bases). CDR3 size: 17 residues. V dropped 1 base and J dropped 5 bases, with 22 bases sitting between them. Germline CDR1 is GTSNPN and CDR2 is SVGIG (reference sequence). Drawing the rest from reference TRBV30 and TRBJ2-3, the complete variable domain is SQTIHQWPATLVQPVGSPLSLECTVEGTSNPNLYWYRQAAGRGLQLLFYSVGIGQISSEVPQNLSASRPQDRQFILSSKKLLLSDSGFYLCAWSASGVSGVIDTQYFGPGTRLTVL.

This clone is a singleton in its sample. This sequence joins TRBV28 and TRBJ1-5; 10 bases match TRBD1. Germline CDR1 MDHEN, CDR2 SYDVKM. The CDR3 loop spans 13 amino acids. Trimming at V came to 6 bases and at J to 6 bases, leaving 2 bases not matched to a gene. The DNA for the CDR3 is TGTGCCAGCAGGACAGGGGGCCTTCAGCCCCAGCATTTT. Its protein is CASRTGGLQPQHF.

The chain uses TRBV18 and TRBJ1-2, with 8 bases fitting TRBD1. V shed 2 bases and J 1 base; nucleotides not matched to a gene: 9. The CDR3 is 17 amino acids. The germline gives CDR1 KGHSH, CDR2 LQKENI. This chain's CDR3 is CASSPFLGQGHNYGYTF. In DNA form, the CDR3 reads TGTGCCAGCTCACCATTCCTCGGACAGGGCCATAACTATGGCTACACCTTC.

The chain carries TRBV7-2 and TRBJ1-5, with D unclear. V gave up 1 base and J gave up 0 bases, with 10 bases separating them. Looked up from germline, CDR1 is SGHTA and CDR2 is FQGNSA. The CDR3 spans 16 residues. CDR3 protein: CASSLEGQLSNQPQHF. Written as DNA, the CDR3 is TGTGCCAGCAGCTTAGAAGGCCAGCTTAGCAATCAGCCCCAGCATTTT.

The chain links TRBV6-5 to TRBJ1-1; no clear D gene. The CDR3 covers 13 residues. CDR1 is MNHEY, CDR2 SVGAGI, per germline. V dropped 5 bases and J dropped 1 base, with 8 bases sitting between them. The CDR3 nucleotides read TGTGCCAGCAGTACCTACAGGAACACTGAAGCTTTCTTT. Residues: CASSTYRNTEAFF.

The chain uses TRBV20-1 and TRBJ2-7; possibly TRBD2 for D (6 bases). Germline CDR1 DFQATT, CDR2 SNEGSKA (reference sequence). V lost 7 bases and J 4 bases, leaving 11 bases between the germline ends. CDR3 size: 11 residues. CDR3 region: CSVTRGYEQYF. The CDR3 coding sequence is TGCAGTGTGACGCGGGGTTACGAGCAGTACTTC.

The V call is TRBV6-2 or TRBV6-3, the J call TRBJ2-5; 9 bases are shared with TRBD2. V shed 2 bases and J 1 base; nucleotides not matched to a gene: 5. This CDR3 spans 16 amino acids. CDR1 is MNHEY, CDR2 SVGEGT, per germline. This chain's CDR3 is CASSYVASGVQETQYF. The CDR3 coding sequence is TGTGCCAGCAGTTACGTGGCTAGCGGGGTCCAAGAGACCCAGTACTTC.

V and J are TRBV7-6 and TRBJ2-1; D ambiguous. With 1 base removed from V and 11 bases from J, the gap between germline ends came to 12 bases. CDR1 SGHVS and CDR2 FNYEAQ come from the germline V gene. There are 13 residues in the CDR3. In DNA, the CDR3 is TGTGCCAGCAGCTTAGGTGGGGAATTCAAGCAGTTCTTC. Encoded protein: CASSLGGEFKQFF.

This clone was detected once. The chain combines TRBV6-5 with TRBJ1-5; a possible D gene is TRBD1 (5 bases). V shed 8 bases and J shed 0 bases, with 11 bases lying between them. Germline loops: CDR1 MNHEY, CDR2 SVGAGI. The CDR3 consists of 14 residues. The CDR3 coding sequence is TGTGCCAGCGGACACGGGAATAGCAATCAGCCCCAGCATTTT. Amino acid sequence: CASGHGNSNQPQHF.

V usage is TRBV25-1 and J usage is TRBJ1-1; 11 bases line up with TRBD1. The ends lost 5 bases at V and 4 bases at J; junction bases unmatched: 6. CDR1 is MGHDK, CDR2 SYGVNS, per germline. CDR3 length equals 15 residues. CDR3 region: CASSQTGTGGTEAFF. Written as DNA, the CDR3 is TGTGCCAGCAGTCAGACCGGGACAGGGGGCACTGAAGCTTTCTTT.

This clone came up a few times. V and J are TRBV5-8 and TRBJ1-5, with 8 nucleotides matching TRBD1. After removal of 3 bases from V and 5 bases from J, the junction contained 7 bases not matched to a gene. This CDR3 spans 15 amino acids. The germline CDR1 and CDR2 sequences are SGHTS and YDEGEE. CDR3 DNA sequence: TGTGCCAGCAGCTCCCAGGGGGCTCGTCATCAGCCCCAGCATTTT. It translates to CASSSQGARHQPQHF.

V gene TRBV12-3 or TRBV12-4 combines with J gene TRBJ2-7; no firm D call. The CDR3 has 13 amino acids. The V end lost 5 bases, the J end lost 1 base, and 9 bases lay between the germline ends. The CDR3 sequence: CASSRETSYEQYF. The CDR3 DNA is TGTGCCAGCAGTAGGGAAACTTCCTACGAGCAGTACTTC.

This rearrangement joins TRBV6-2 or TRBV6-3 to TRBJ1-2, with D hard to call. Looked up from germline, CDR1 is MNHEY and CDR2 is SVGEGT. The V end lost 2 bases, the J end lost 8 bases, and 15 bases lay between the germline ends. The CDR3 spans 14 residues. CDR3 bases: TGTGCCAGCAGTTACGCGGCTGACATAGGAGGCTACACCTTC. Translating gives CASSYAADIGGYTF.

This sequence joins TRBV7-9 and TRBJ1-1, with D unclear. Trimming took off 1 base at V and 11 bases at J, with 20 bases between the two ends. CDR1 SEHNR and CDR2 FQNEAQ come from the germline V gene (reference sequence). This CDR3 region has 15 residues. CDR3 in DNA: TGTGCCAGCAGCTTAGTAGTGGGAGCGGGCTCGAAGGCTTTCTTT. It encodes CASSLVVGAGSKAFF.

The chain carries TRBV7-8 and TRBJ1-3; D gene uncertain. The CDR3 spans 13 residues. Trimming cost V 1 base and J 1 base, with 2 bases left between them. Germline V CDR1 and CDR2: SGHVS, FQNEAQ. CDR3 in amino acids: CASSLDSGNTIYF. The CDR3 DNA reads TGTGCCAGCAGCTTAGATTCTGGAAACACCATATATTTT.

This chain uses TRBV15 with TRBJ2-3; 7 positions agree with TRBD1. The ends lost 5 bases at V and 6 bases at J; junction bases unmatched: 2. CDR1 LNHNV and CDR2 YYDKDF come from the germline V gene (reference sequence). This CDR3 is built from 12 residues. CDR3 residues: CATSPRGDTQYF. CDR3 in DNA: TGTGCCACCAGCCCCAGGGGGGATACGCAGTATTTT.

The chain employs TRBV19 and TRBJ1-2; D is unclear. This CDR3 contains 16 residues. Germline CDR1 reads LNHDA; CDR2 reads SQIVND (reference sequence). Trimming removed 7 bases at V and 4 bases at J, with 22 bases between. This CDR3 is CASIDPGRVRSYGYTF. CDR3 in DNA: TGTGCCAGTATAGATCCTGGGAGGGTCCGGAGCTATGGCTACACCTTC.